The next 24 T cell receptor beta chains were all read from a single sample in a study of naive and memory T cell subsets. Blood and skin TCR RNA was reverse transcribed with alpha and beta constant primers. TCRdb re-called the UMI-ligation and nested PCR reads with MiXCR, one entry per CDR3 protein. The sample holds 15,000 to 20,000 distinct CDR3 sequences; 8.5% to 10% are singletons and the top ten take nearly 7%. Treatment reported: skin biopsy from PPD injection site in Mantoux-positive individual. Cells were not sorted; total RNA input targeted about 1 to 1000 ng. Specimen: skin, collected from a tuberculin skin test site. These receptors came from an adult in good health.

The rearrangement joins TRBV2 to TRBJ2-3; TRBD1 agrees at 7 bases. The CDR3 has 15 residues. Germline V gene sequence: CDR1 SNHLY, CDR2 FYNNEI. Germline trimming cut 8 bases from V and 1 base from J; bases unmatched to any gene: 9. This CDR3 reads CASRNRGWGTDTQYF. CDR3 bases: TGTGCCAGCCGAAACAGGGGATGGGGCACAGATACGCAGTATTTT.

The chain is built from TRBV7-3 and TRBJ1-4; D is uncertain. This CDR3 spans 15 amino acids. The V gene's germline CDR1 is SGHTA and CDR2 FQGTGA. The V gene lost 5 bases and the J gene lost 0 bases, with 10 bases spanning the gap. Here the CDR3 DNA reads TGTGCCAGCAGCCAACGAATTCCAACTAATGAAAAACTGTTTTTT. Protein product: CASSQRIPTNEKLFF.

By sample fraction, this clonotype is medium-sized. The rearrangement joins TRBV4-3 to TRBJ2-3; TRBD2 matches at 11 bases. Germline CDR1 LGHNA, CDR2 YSLEER. The V segment lost 0 bases and the J segment 4 bases; nucleotides outside the gene matches: 3. The CDR3 is 16 amino acids. The CDR3 bases are TGCGCCAGCAGCCAAGATCTAGCGGGGGGCCCAGATACGCAGTATTTT. This encodes CASSQDLAGGPDTQYF.

The rearrangement uses TRBV5-1 and TRBJ2-7; 8 nucleotides line up with TRBD1. With V trimmed by 7 bases and J by 2 bases, 11 bases remained unmatched. The germline V gene has CDR1 SGHRS and CDR2 YFSETQ. The CDR3 runs 15 residues. CDR3: CASGLGQGAAYEQYF. CDR3 DNA: TGCGCCAGCGGACTGGGCCAGGGGGCGGCCTACGAGCAGTACTTC.

Notes on this clonotype: Because it lacks the conserved phenylalanine or tryptophan at the end, this CDR3 is likely a read error. The chain has TRBV4-1 and TRBJ2-1; no clear D. Deletions cut 6 bases from V and 0 bases from J, with 9 bases between. The CDR3 has 14 amino acids. Germline V gene lookup returns CDR1 MGHRA and CDR2 YSYEKL. The CDR3 nucleotides are TGCGCCAGCAGTAGACTCAGCTCCTACAATGAGCAGTTCCTC. It translates to CASSRLSSYNEQFL.

By frequency in the sample, this clonotype is medium-sized (0.01 to 0.1%). V gene TRBV12-3 or TRBV12-4 combines with J gene TRBJ2-3, with D perhaps matching TRBD1 (6 bases). The CDR3 extends over 14 amino acids. V lost 1 base and J 4 bases, leaving 9 bases between the germline ends. The CDR3 sequence: CASSLDRVSDTQYF. The CDR3 DNA reads TGTGCCAGCAGTTTAGACAGGGTTTCAGATACGCAGTATTTT.

This clonotype turned up a few times. CDR3 sequence: CASSLFQISTDTQYF. Here the CDR3 DNA reads TGTGCCAGCAGCTTGTTTCAGATCAGCACAGATACGCAGTATTTT. The chain recombines TRBV5-6 with TRBJ2-3; D is ambiguous. The ends were cut back, 1 base at V and 0 bases at J, with 9 bases in the middle. The germline CDR1 and CDR2 sequences are SGHDT and YYEEEE. The CDR3 has 15 residues. The whole variable domain, filled in from reference TRBV5-6 and TRBJ2-3, reads DAGVTQSPTHLIKTRGQQVTLRCSPKSGHDTVSWYQQALGQGPQFIFQYYEEEERQRGNFPDRFSGHQFPNYSSELNVNALLLGDSALYLCASSLFQISTDTQYFGPGTRLTVL.

This clonotype is deemed medium-sized. The chain uses TRBV20-1 and TRBJ2-3, with D possibly TRBD1 on 5 matching bases. Looked up from germline, CDR1 is DFQATT and CDR2 is SNEGSKA (reference sequence). The V gene lost 0 bases and the J gene lost 2 bases, with 12 bases spanning the gap. This CDR3 comprises 15 residues. CDR3 sequence reads: CSARDGAGVTDTQYF. The CDR3 DNA sequence: TGCAGTGCTAGAGATGGGGCTGGTGTCACAGATACGCAGTATTTT.

V gene TRBV9 combines with J gene TRBJ2-1; no clear D gene. Looked up from germline, CDR1 is SGDLS and CDR2 is YYNGEE. V lost 4 bases and J 10 bases, leaving 12 bases between the germline ends. CDR3 size: 12 residues. The CDR3 DNA reads TGTGCCAGCAGCTCCTTCTGGGCAGAGCAGTTCTTC. Its protein is CASSSFWAEQFF.

This clonotype is judged medium-sized. This chain's CDR3 is CASSPGQGMRYEQYF. Here the CDR3 DNA reads TGCGCCAGCAGCCCCGGCCAGGGGATGAGGTACGAGCAGTACTTC. This sequence joins TRBV5-1 and TRBJ2-7, with D tentatively TRBD1 (6 bases). Trimming pared 4 bases from V and 4 bases from J, leaving 18 bases between. CDR3 length equals 15 residues. The germline gives CDR1 SGHRS, CDR2 YFSETQ.

This clonotype was seen at least ten times. The chain is built from TRBV25-1 and TRBJ2-7; D remains unclear. Looked up from germline, CDR1 is MGHDK and CDR2 is SYGVNS. Trimming stripped 2 bases from V and 2 bases from J, with 10 bases between. CDR3 length: 14 residues. The CDR3 loop reads CASSEASHPYEQYF. The CDR3 DNA reads as TGTGCCAGCAGTGAAGCGTCACACCCCTACGAGCAGTACTTC.

This clonotype occurred a few times. V is TRBV20-1 and J is TRBJ2-1, with D maybe TRBD1 (6 bases). Deletions cut 1 base from V and 5 bases from J, with 15 bases between. The CDR3 is 15 residues long. Germline V gene sequence: CDR1 DFQATT, CDR2 SNEGSKA (reference sequence). The DNA for the CDR3 is TGCAGTGCTAGAGTTCCAGACAGGCTCCACAATGAGCAGTTCTTC. Amino acid sequence: CSARVPDRLHNEQFF.

Only a few counts were recorded for this clonotype. The chain employs TRBV25-1 and TRBJ2-1; no clear D gene. This CDR3 region has 14 residues. The V end was cut by 8 bases, the J end by 10 bases, with 21 bases between. In germline, CDR1 is MGHDK, CDR2 SYGVNS. The CDR3 nucleotides read TGTGCCAGCGGCACCAACCCGCGTGTCGAGGAGCAGTTCTTC. This translates into CASGTNPRVEEQFF.

This clonotype has ten or more counts. The chain links TRBV7-2 to TRBJ2-1, with D possibly matching TRBD1 (5 bases). V was clipped by 0 bases and J by 0 bases, with 15 bases between them. This CDR3 spans 18 amino acids. CDR1 is SGHTA and CDR2 is FQGNSA in the germline V gene. CDR3 coding DNA: TGTGCCAGCAGCTTAGCGGGTGGGCAGGGTTACTCCTACAATGAGCAGTTCTTC. The encoded protein is CASSLAGGQGYSYNEQFF.

The chain combines TRBV4-1 with TRBJ1-6, with D unresolved. Germline V gene lookup returns CDR1 MGHRA and CDR2 YSYEKL. The CDR3 runs 12 residues. V lost 3 bases to trimming and J lost 6 bases, with 3 bases between them. In nucleotides, the CDR3 is TGCGCCAGCAGCCATTCTAATTCACCCCTCCACTTT. This encodes CASSHSNSPLHF.

This rearrangement joins TRBV13 to TRBJ1-1; D is possibly TRBD1 (5 bases). CDR1 and CDR2 from the germline V gene are PRHDT and FYEKMQ (reference sequence). The CDR3 contains 14 residues. V lost 4 bases, J lost 5 bases, and 14 bases lay in between. In DNA, the CDR3 is TGTGCCAGCAGCTCCTATGGGGCTGGGACTGAAGCTTTCTTT. This codes for CASSSYGAGTEAFF.

This clonotype was seen ten or more times. The chain recombines TRBV9 with TRBJ1-2, with D tentatively TRBD1 (5 bases). This CDR3 is 13 amino acids long. Germline V lookup: CDR1 SGDLS, CDR2 YYNGEE. Trimming stripped 6 bases from V and 10 bases from J, with 19 bases between. The DNA for the CDR3 is TGTGCCAGCACCGGGGGGGGACTCCCTTCCTACACCTTC. Amino acid sequence: CASTGGGLPSYTF.

This clonotype was seen ten or more times. The gene calls are TRBV7-9 and TRBJ2-1; no firm D call. The CDR3 is 11 residues long. Germline loops: CDR1 SEHNR, CDR2 FQNEAQ (reference sequence). Trimming removed 3 bases from V and 6 bases from J, with 3 bases in between. The CDR3 bases are TGTGCCAGCAGCTTCCCCAATGAGCAGTTCTTC. Its protein product is CASSFPNEQFF.

This clonotype was detected many times. The chain recombines TRBV7-9 with TRBJ2-3; D perhaps matches TRBD1 (6 bases). This CDR3 contains 14 residues. V lost 5 bases and J 4 bases, leaving 13 bases between the germline ends. Germline CDR1 SEHNR, CDR2 FQNEAQ (reference sequence). CDR3 residues: CASSTSTGSDTQYF. For the CDR3, the DNA is TGTGCCAGCAGCACCTCTACAGGGTCAGATACGCAGTATTTT.

This clonotype was seen at least ten times. The J gene is TRBJ2-5, the V gene TRBV10-3, with D possibly TRBD2 on 5 matching bases. With 4 bases removed from V and 2 bases from J, the gap between germline ends came to 11 bases. This CDR3 spans 14 amino acids. Germline V gene data show CDR1 as ENHRY and CDR2 as SYGVKD. CDR3 residues: CAISGRGSQETQYF. CDR3 nucleotide sequence: TGTGCCATCAGTGGGCGAGGGTCACAAGAGACCCAGTACTTC.

This clonotype was counted a few times. The junction does not match germline at one end; this may be a read error. The V and J genes are TRBV15 and TRBJ1-2; no reliable D call. Germline V gene data show CDR1 as LNHNV and CDR2 as YYDKDF (reference sequence). CDR3 length: 14 amino acids. CDR3 nucleotide sequence: TGTGCCACCAGGGGCTTCGGCGATAACTATGGCGACACCTTC. Translation: CATRGFGDNYGDTF.

The chain employs TRBV2 and TRBJ2-1; 11 bases align to TRBD1. The CDR3 contains 15 residues. In germline, CDR1 is SNHLY, CDR2 FYNNEI. V dropped 8 bases and J dropped 4; count of bases not matched to a gene: 7. CDR3 nucleotides: TGTGCCAGCTATTCCGGACAGGGGGCTTACAATGAGCAGTTCTTC. Translating gives CASYSGQGAYNEQFF.

This clonotype was counted many times. The V call is TRBV4-3, the J call TRBJ2-1, with 7 bases fitting TRBD1. Unmatched junction bases numbered 3, after V lost 0 bases and J lost 4 bases. Looked up from germline, CDR1 is LGHNA and CDR2 is YSLEER. This CDR3 is built from 15 residues. The DNA of the CDR3 is TGCGCCAGCAGCCAAGAGCCACAGGGGTACAATGAGCAGTTCTTC. Translated, it gives CASSQEPQGYNEQFF.

The chain carries TRBV5-1 and TRBJ1-1; D uncertain. The ends were cut back, 2 bases at V and 1 base at J, with 9 bases in the middle. Germline loops: CDR1 SGHRS, CDR2 YFSETQ. This CDR3 spans 14 amino acids. This chain's CDR3 is CASSFSNQNTEAFF. CDR3 in DNA: TGCGCCAGCAGCTTTTCTAATCAGAACACTGAAGCTTTCTTT.